This TCR beta chain was retrieved from a study of neurological immune-mediated disorders. General study results and limits: Neither clinical nor MRI features were associated with the multiple sclerosis repertoire cluster. None of the CDR3 amino acid sequences found in expanded clones was shared across subjects. This suggests that the TCR-beta repertoires were private in all groups.

PBMCs stored at -80 C, numbering 2 million, were the origin of the unsorted libraries. Whenever a sequencing run was performed, it yielded over 190 million TCR-beta sequences from 15-18 subjects. TCRdb reanalysed the 5' RACE reads using MiXCR and keeps one entry per CDR3 protein. The sample includes 25,000 to 30,000 distinct CDR3 sequences, over 3% seen only once; the top ten take 6% to 7.5%. This clonotype came up many times. Its antigen is as yet unknown. The sample taken for sequencing was PBMCs. The TCR comes from a woman in her 30s with multiple sclerosis.

CDR3 region: CASSPGHRDNSPLHF. CDR3 DNA sequence: TGCGCCAGCAGCCCGGGACACAGGGATAATTCACCCCTCCACTTT. V and J are TRBV5-1 and TRBJ1-6, with D possibly matching TRBD1 (6 bases). V was clipped by 4 bases and J by 5 bases, with 13 bases between them. The CDR3 extends over 15 amino acids. Looked up from germline, CDR1 is SGHRS and CDR2 is YFSETQ.